This TCR beta chain was observed in a study of blood T cells in healthy people across ages. Study-level information: Template switching caught about one barcoded beta molecule for each two T cells. Study-level points and caveats: Estimates of total diversity, which came from one million sequenced T cells, were considered to be underestimates. Lack of knowledge of donor CMV status possibly confounded expanded clonotype changes. Greater diversity and more naive CD4+ cells were seen in long-lived donors than in aged donors.

A sample-barcoded 5' primer and a J-beta primer mix were used in a second PCR of roughly 7 to 11 cycles. A single record per CDR3 protein comes from TCRdb applying MiXCR to the 5' RACE reads. The sample lists approximately 800,000 distinct CDR3 sequences; about 36% were seen once. On this clonotype: Its target is not known. Given a much more abundant clone one base away, this may be a read error.

Germline assignment: CDR1 LNHNV and CDR2 YYDKDF (reference sequence). The CDR3 sequence is 16 residues long. Sequencing was done on a sample of blood. This clonotype originated in a man aged 18 to 30 in good health. J is TRBJ2-7 and V is TRBV15; no firm D call. The CDR3 nucleotides are TGTGCCACCAACAGAGATAAGTCAGACAAGTTCTACGAGCAGTACTTC. This gives the protein CATNRDKSDKFYEQYF.